These T cell receptor beta chains were read from a single sample in a study of blood T cell repertoires in COVID-19. Clones were sequenced by immunoSEQ multiplex PCR, and TCRdb holds only the in-frame ones, with some missing. Of around 26,000 clones in the sample, roughly 76% were seen once. The sample comprised peripheral blood. All receptors derive from a man aged 65 to 85 with acute or convalescent COVID-19. CDR3s include the opening cysteine and the closing phenylalanine or tryptophan. The order of the fields is V gene, J gene, clone size, CDR3 protein. Rows may omit the clone size; those that give it use once, few, many or a size class.

V: TRBV7-8; J: TRBJ1-2; size: -; CDR3: CASSLAGDRINYGYTF
V: TRBV11-3; J: TRBJ1-5; size: -; CDR3: CASSQTRGDVGNQPQHF
V: TRBV6-6; J: TRBJ1-4; size: -; CDR3: CAAGASTNEKLFF
V: TRBV7-7; J: TRBJ2-2; size: few; CDR3: CASSLAGGNTGELFF
V: TRBV12-3/TRBV12-4; J: TRBJ1-1; size: -; CDR3: CASSPQGKTEAFF
V: TRBV11-3; J: TRBJ2-7; size: few; CDR3: CASSYMGAGEQYF
V: TRBV5-1; J: TRBJ2-5; size: few; CDR3: CASRWTGQETQYF
V: TRBV19; J: TRBJ1-4; size: -; CDR3: CASNEGAAATNEKLFF
V: TRBV28; J: TRBJ2-7; size: -; CDR3: CASSATSYEQYF
V: TRBV12-3/TRBV12-4; J: TRBJ2-7; size: once; CDR3: CASTPGGADEQYF
V: TRBV24-1; J: TRBJ1-5; size: -; CDR3: CATSFQGAWGNQPQHF
V: TRBV7-6; J: TRBJ2-1; size: -; CDR3: CASSLGHRTSVYNEQFF
V: TRBV28; J: TRBJ2-3; size: -; CDR3: CASKDREGTDTQYF
V: TRBV5-4; J: TRBJ2-3; size: -; CDR3: CASSLPGDGADTQYF
V: TRBV9; J: TRBJ2-3; size: medium-sized; CDR3: CASSLTGGAGTDTQYF
V: TRBV28; J: TRBJ1-2; size: -; CDR3: CASSSKLGTGPNYGYTF
V: TRBV6-5; J: TRBJ1-5; size: many; CDR3: CASSPTSGPYQPQHF
V: TRBV7-2; J: TRBJ2-1; size: -; CDR3: CASSLGSLNEQFF
V: TRBV11-1; J: TRBJ2-5; size: -; CDR3: CASSLEAGRETQYF
V: TRBV27; J: TRBJ1-5; size: -; CDR3: CASSLSADLSGNQPQHF
V: TRBV4-3; J: TRBJ1-2; size: few; CDR3: CASSQGTLSNYGYTF
V: TRBV13; J: TRBJ2-2; size: -; CDR3: CASSDGGANTGELFF
V: TRBV18; J: TRBJ2-4; size: -; CDR3: CASSPGEDIQYF
V: TRBV7-2; J: TRBJ2-7; size: -; CDR3: CASSRGGTGANEQYF
V: TRBV28; J: TRBJ2-3; size: -; CDR3: CASSSPSVRTDTQYF
V: TRBV4-1; J: TRBJ1-2; size: -; CDR3: CASSATGTGVKGYTF
V: TRBV7-9; J: TRBJ1-5; size: few; CDR3: CASRRGGGAQHF
V: TRBV13; J: TRBJ1-1; size: -; CDR3: CASSLNHRGTEAFF
V: TRBV4-3; J: TRBJ1-1; size: few; CDR3: CASSQEWGRESTEAFF
V: TRBV5-1; J: TRBJ2-3; size: -; CDR3: CASSLRGAGEDTQYF
V: TRBV28; J: TRBJ2-1; size: few; CDR3: CASSFLGSKDKNEQFF
V: TRBV28; J: TRBJ2-5; size: -; CDR3: CASSFDGRAGETQYF
V: TRBV7-3; J: TRBJ2-2; size: -; CDR3: CASSLAGTGNTGELFF
V: TRBV2; J: TRBJ1-1; size: -; CDR3: CASKGQGSNTEAFF
V: TRBV27; J: TRBJ1-3; size: -; CDR3: CASSFGGPGNTIYF
V: TRBV3-1/TRBV3-2; J: TRBJ1-4; size: -; CDR3: CASSPPGGREKLFF
V: TRBV9; J: TRBJ1-2; size: -; CDR3: CASSPTGVFGGYTF
V: TRBV16; J: TRBJ1-5; size: -; CDR3: CASKQGGDQPQHF
V: TRBV6-5; J: TRBJ2-2; size: few; CDR3: CASSPSGANTGELFF
V: TRBV5-8; J: TRBJ2-7; size: few; CDR3: CASSLRQGFSYEQYF
V: TRBV2; J: TRBJ1-5; size: -; CDR3: CASSADSSGSNQPQHF
V: TRBV5-1; J: TRBJ2-2; size: -; CDR3: CASSLRGQGAGGELFF
V: TRBV28; J: TRBJ1-2; size: -; CDR3: CASSPPMGQGAGGYTF
V: TRBV28; J: TRBJ1-3; size: once; CDR3: CASDRGILGNTIYF
V: TRBV30; J: TRBJ1-5; size: -; CDR3: CAWSRTGGNNQPQHF
V: TRBV24-1; J: TRBJ1-2; size: -; CDR3: CATSDSPRGEGGYTF
V: TRBV23-1; J: TRBJ1-6; size: few; CDR3: CASMPGGGGSYNSPLHF
V: TRBV9; J: TRBJ2-2; size: -; CDR3: CASSAGLAGNTGELFF
V: TRBV2; J: TRBJ1-4; size: many; CDR3: CASSDDRGEKLFF
V: TRBV7-2; J: TRBJ2-7; size: -; CDR3: CASSPARILSPTYEQYF
V: TRBV5-4; J: TRBJ1-1; size: -; CDR3: CASSVSGTGGSEAFF
V: TRBV6-2/TRBV6-3; J: TRBJ1-1; size: -; CDR3: CASSYKDRANTEAFF
V: TRBV3-1/TRBV3-2; J: TRBJ1-3; size: -; CDR3: CASSQKLRGGNTIYF
V: TRBV18; J: TRBJ1-1; size: -; CDR3: CASSPDNMNTEAFF
V: TRBV5-1; J: TRBJ1-2; size: -; CDR3: CASSPGGGENYGYTF
V: TRBV18; J: TRBJ2-5; size: -; CDR3: CASSPGQEETQYF
V: TRBV11-2; J: TRBJ2-7; size: -; CDR3: CASSLAGGSYEQYF